Shown below are 15 T cell receptor beta chains from a single sample sequenced in a study of T cell repertoires in cytomegalovirus infection. TCRdb recomputed calls from the reads with MiXCR, one row per CDR3 protein. Of 150,000 to 200,000 distinct CDR3 sequences in the sample, 17% were seen once. Sequencing was done on a sample of CD8+ T cells from PBMCs. These receptors came from a human donor in good health (CMV status not recorded). Some clones in this sample may be carry-over from other donors' samples.

The rearrangement joins TRBV20-1 to TRBJ1-2, with TRBD1 matching over 7 bases. The V and J ends lost 6 bases and 5 bases, in that order; junction bases with no gene match: 9. This CDR3 region has 13 residues. Germline V CDR1 and CDR2: DFQATT, SNEGSKA (reference sequence). The CDR3 protein is CSATDRSSYGYTF. The DNA for the CDR3 is TGCAGTGCCACGGACAGGAGCTCGTATGGCTACACCTTC.

The J gene is TRBJ1-6, the V gene TRBV7-2, with a tentative D call TRBD1 (6 bases). Germline CDR1 reads SGHTA; CDR2 reads FQGNSA. The CDR3 loop spans 12 amino acids. Trimming took off 9 bases at V and 5 bases at J, with 8 bases between the two ends. This CDR3 reads CASRGNNSPLHF. DNA of the CDR3: TGTGCCAGTAGGGGGAATAATTCACCCCTCCACTTT.

The chain carries TRBV7-9 and TRBJ1-2, with unresolved D. Germline V gene sequence: CDR1 SEHNR, CDR2 FQNEAQ (reference sequence). V was clipped by 5 bases and J by 6 bases, with 19 bases between them. There are 15 residues in the CDR3. The CDR3 bases are TGTGCCAGCAGCCGTGGGGATCGGGCAAGTCATGGCTACACCTTC. This codes for CASSRGDRASHGYTF.

Ten or more counts support this clonotype. The chain combines TRBV7-9 with TRBJ2-7; D is unclear. Trimming took 0 bases from V and 2 from J, leaving 5 bases between them. The CDR3 totals 13 residues. Germline V gives CDR1 SEHNR, CDR2 FQNEAQ (reference sequence). The CDR3 region has the DNA TGTGCCAGCAGCTTAGCTCGAGCCTACGAGCAGTACTTC. Its protein product is CASSLARAYEQYF.

This clonotype was seen only a few times. The chain carries TRBV11-2 and TRBJ1-2; a weak D match, TRBD1 (5 bases). Trimming shortened V by 5 bases and J by 0 bases, and 10 bases separated the two germline ends. This CDR3 has 14 amino acids. Germline lookup yields CDR1 SGHAT and CDR2 FQNNGV. CDR3 loop: CASSLGGTNYGYTF. CDR3 DNA: TGTGCCAGCAGCCTTGGGGGGACTAACTATGGCTACACCTTC.

This clonotype has more than one count but fewer than ten. Here the CDR3 DNA reads TGTGCCAGCCCCCCGGAAAAACTGTTTTTT. It translates to CASPPEKLFF. V and J are TRBV28 and TRBJ1-4; no reliable D call. The CDR3 has 10 residues. The V gene's germline CDR1 is MDHEN and CDR2 SYDVKM. V was clipped by 8 bases and J by 8 bases, with 6 bases between them.

The table lists this clonotype with a few counts. The chain uses TRBV29-1 and TRBJ1-1; D remains ambiguous. This CDR3 is built from 12 residues. The ends were cut back, 8 bases at V and 1 base at J, with 11 bases in the middle. Germline V gene lookup returns CDR1 SQVTM and CDR2 ANQGSEA. The CDR3 DNA is TGCAGCTGCGGCAGGAGGAACACTGAAGCTTTCTTT. Amino acid sequence: CSCGRRNTEAFF.

CDR3 residues: CASSSRQGANYEQYF. The CDR3 coding sequence is TGTGCCAGCAGCTCGAGACAGGGGGCGAACTACGAGCAGTACTTC. The V gene is TRBV6-6, the J gene TRBJ2-7, with 10 bases lining up with TRBD1. The CDR3 is made up of 15 amino acids. Per the germline V gene, CDR1 is MNHNY and CDR2 is SVGAGI (reference sequence). J was trimmed by 3 bases and V by 6 bases; bases with no gene match: 8.

This clonotype has only a few counts. The chain is built from TRBV28 and TRBJ2-7, with 10 nucleotides matching TRBD1. The J segment lost 1 base and the V segment lost 5 bases, leaving 11 bases of the junction unmatched. From germline, CDR1 is MDHEN and CDR2 SYDVKM. There are 17 residues in the CDR3. The CDR3 DNA sequence: TGTGCCAGCAGTCTCCGATTTGGGGACAGGGGATCCTACGAGCAGTACTTC. Its translation: CASSLRFGDRGSYEQYF.

Of note for this clonotype: At one boundary the junction diverges from the germline segment, which might be a read error. The chain uses TRBV2 and TRBJ2-3; the D gene is possibly TRBD1 (5 bases). Germline V gene data show CDR1 as SNHLY and CDR2 as FYNNEI. The CDR3 runs to 15 residues. The CDR3: CASSEAVRATDTQYF. For the CDR3, the DNA is TGTGCTAGCAGTGAAGCTGTCAGGGCTACAGATACGCAGTATTTT.

The CDR3, as DNA: TGTGCCAGCATCCCGGGATCGAACTCCTACAATGAGCAGTTCTTC. It yields the protein CASIPGSNSYNEQFF. V usage is TRBV25-1 and J usage is TRBJ2-1; a possible D gene is TRBD2 (5 bases). Germline-derived CDR1 and CDR2 are MGHDK and SYGVNS. The CDR3 totals 15 residues. V was shortened by 7 bases and J by 0 bases, with 13 bases between the two germline ends.

This clonotype turned up a few times. The chain has TRBV12-3 or TRBV12-4 and TRBJ2-7; TRBD2 is a possible D gene (6 bases). The V and J ends lost 6 bases and 1 base respectively, with 16 bases between them. CDR3 length equals 15 residues. This CDR3 is CASSPAGGKSYEQYF. The CDR3 bases are TGTGCCAGCAGCCCAGCGGGCGGGAAGTCCTACGAGCAGTACTTC.

This clonotype occurred a few times. This chain uses TRBV7-8 with TRBJ2-5; TRBD2 aligns across 14 bases. Germline CDR1 is SGHVS and CDR2 is FQNEAQ. This CDR3 is 15 amino acids long. The V gene end was trimmed by 2 bases and the J gene end by 13 bases; junction bases not matched to a gene: 9. The CDR3 loop is CASSLSSGTSGGSYF. DNA for the CDR3: TGTGCCAGCAGCTTATCTTCCGGGACTAGCGGGGGCTCGTACTTC.

J is TRBJ2-7 and V is TRBV6-2 or TRBV6-3, with a weak D call TRBD2 (5 bases). The CDR3 runs to 12 residues. V lost 6 bases, J lost 2 bases, and 8 bases lay in between. Germline assignment: CDR1 MNHEY and CDR2 SVGEGT. Here the CDR3 reads CASSRGPYEQYF. CDR3 nucleotides: TGTGCCAGCAGCCGGGGTCCCTACGAGCAGTACTTC.

The chain employs TRBV12-3 or TRBV12-4 and TRBJ2-2; D not resolved. The CDR3 is 13 residues long. The V gene lost 8 bases and the J gene lost 0 bases, with 7 bases spanning the gap. CDR3 protein: CASCGANTGELFF. Written as DNA, the CDR3 is TGTGCCAGCTGCGGCGCGAACACCGGGGAGCTGTTTTTT.